This note documents a single T cell receptor beta chain sequence. These data are taken from a study of radiotherapy plus CTLA-4 blockade in lung cancer. Trimming stripped 8 bases from V and 2 bases from J, with 10 bases between. This CDR3 is 13 amino acids long. Germline assignment: CDR1 MDHEN and CDR2 SYDVKM. Method: immunoSEQ multiplex PCR; TCRdb's copy keeps in-frame clones and lacks some. The profile covers about 60,000 clones, with roughly four fifths appearing a single time and about 4% taken by the ten largest. The chain combines TRBV28 with TRBJ1-5, with no clear D. This receptor was taken from a human donor with non-small cell lung cancer who had a partial response to radiotherapy plus ipilimumab. The material sequenced was peripheral blood, taken from a patient treated with radiotherapy plus ipilimumab. CDR3 nucleotide sequence: TGTGCCAGCCGTTCAGGCCGCAATCAGCCCCAGCATTTT. Protein: CASRSGRNQPQHF.